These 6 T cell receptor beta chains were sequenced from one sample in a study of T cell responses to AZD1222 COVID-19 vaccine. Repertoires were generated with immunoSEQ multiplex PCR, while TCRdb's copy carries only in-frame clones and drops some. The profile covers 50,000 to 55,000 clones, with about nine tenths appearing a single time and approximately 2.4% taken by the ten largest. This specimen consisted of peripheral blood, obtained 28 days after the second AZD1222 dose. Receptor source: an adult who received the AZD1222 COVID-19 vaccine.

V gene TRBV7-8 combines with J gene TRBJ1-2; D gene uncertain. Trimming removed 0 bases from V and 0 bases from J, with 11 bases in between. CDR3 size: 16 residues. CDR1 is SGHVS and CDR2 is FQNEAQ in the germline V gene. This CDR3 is CASSLAVSEPNYGYTF. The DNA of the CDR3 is TGTGCCAGCAGCTTAGCGGTGTCAGAGCCTAACTATGGCTACACCTTC.

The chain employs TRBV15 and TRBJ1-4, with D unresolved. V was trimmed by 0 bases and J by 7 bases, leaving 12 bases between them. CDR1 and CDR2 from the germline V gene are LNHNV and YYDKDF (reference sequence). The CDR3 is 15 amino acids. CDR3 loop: CATSRDGRVLEKLFF. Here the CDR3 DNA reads TGTGCCACCAGCAGAGATGGGAGGGTACTTGAAAAACTGTTTTTT.

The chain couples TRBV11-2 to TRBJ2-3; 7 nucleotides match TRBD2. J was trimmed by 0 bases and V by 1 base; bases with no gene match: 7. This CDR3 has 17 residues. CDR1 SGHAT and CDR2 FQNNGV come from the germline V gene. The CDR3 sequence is CASSLGALASSTDTQYF. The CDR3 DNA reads TGTGCCAGCAGCTTAGGGGCACTAGCGTCTAGCACAGATACGCAGTATTTT.

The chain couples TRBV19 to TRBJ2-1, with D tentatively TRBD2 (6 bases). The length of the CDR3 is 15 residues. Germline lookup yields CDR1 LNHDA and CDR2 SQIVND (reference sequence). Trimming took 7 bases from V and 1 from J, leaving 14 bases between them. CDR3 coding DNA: TGTGCCAGTAATAAGGGGAGGACTTCCTACAATGAGCAGTTCTTC. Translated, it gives CASNKGRTSYNEQFF. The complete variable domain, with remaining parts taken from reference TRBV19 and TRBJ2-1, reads DGGITQSPKYLFRKEGQNVTLSCEQNLNHDAMYWYRQDPGQGLRLIYYSQIVNDFQKGDIAEGYSVSREKKESFPLTVTSAQKNPTAFYLCASNKGRTSYNEQFFGPGTRLTVL.

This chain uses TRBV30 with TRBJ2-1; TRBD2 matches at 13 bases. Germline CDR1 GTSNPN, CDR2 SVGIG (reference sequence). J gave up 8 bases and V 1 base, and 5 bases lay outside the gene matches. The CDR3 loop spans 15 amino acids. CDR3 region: CAWSAGLAGVDEQFF. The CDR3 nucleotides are TGTGCCTGGAGTGCTGGACTAGCGGGAGTCGATGAGCAGTTCTTC.

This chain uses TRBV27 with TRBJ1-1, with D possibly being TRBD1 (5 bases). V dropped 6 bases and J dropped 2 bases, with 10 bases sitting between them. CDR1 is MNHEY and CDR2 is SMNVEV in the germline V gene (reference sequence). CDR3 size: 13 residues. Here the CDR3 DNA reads TGTGCCAGCAGGCCCCAGGGAAACACTGAAGCTTTCTTT. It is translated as CASRPQGNTEAFF.